The clone carrying this T cell receptor (beta chain) turned up a few times. V lost 2 bases to trimming and J lost 3 bases, with 14 bases between them. The CDR3 is made up of 15 amino acids. Germline V gives CDR1 SGHTA, CDR2 FQGNSA. It was with a sample-barcoded 5' primer and a J-beta primer mix that a second PCR of about 6 to 12 cycles was run. TCRdb reprocessed the 5' RACE reads with MiXCR, giving one entry per CDR3 protein. The table records fewer than 800,000 distinct CDR3 sequences, roughly 21% of them present only once. The record originates from a study of blood T cells in healthy people across ages.

The TCR originated in a man aged 70-80 years in good health. Sequenced: blood. J is TRBJ2-7 and V is TRBV7-2, with a tentative D call TRBD1 (6 bases). CDR3 sequence reads: CASSLTQGTYYEQYF. Written as DNA, the CDR3 is TGTGCCAGCAGCTTAACCCAGGGGACATACTACGAGCAGTACTTC.